Reported below is one T cell receptor beta chain. Antigen: not known. The data belong to a study of CXCR3-negative and CXCR3-positive naive CD8 T cells. The CDR3 totals 12 residues. Germline CDR1 is MNHNY and CDR2 is SVGAGI (reference sequence). The authors made the TRB cDNA libraries by 5' RACE using UMI labels. Reanalyzing the 5' RACE reads, TCRdb keeps one entry per CDR3 protein, without DNA. Recorded for this sample: tens of thousands of distinct CDR3 sequences. Broader study findings: Similarly elevated diversity marked both naive subsets, with memory CD8+ cells showing far lower diversity. Because surface CD5 did not distinguish the naive subsets, TCR strength was inferred from TRB CDR3 properties.

V usage is TRBV6-6 and J usage is TRBJ2-1. The receptor was derived from a human donor in good health. Some clones in this sample may be carry-over from other donors' samples. Sample: naive CXCR3- CD8+ T cells from blood. The subset was: CD45RO-CCR7+CD27+CD95- naive CD8+ T cells lacking CXCR3 (TNR3-). This CDR3 is CASSYPGREQFF.